The 20 T cell receptor beta chains below come from one sample, sequenced in a study of shared clonotypes between healthy human individuals. Clones were sequenced by immunoSEQ multiplex PCR, and TCRdb holds only the in-frame ones, with some missing. The sample has roughly 2,000,000 clones, about 93% seen once. Naive-designated CD8 cells lacked CD45RO, were positively enriched for CCR7, and omitted terminally differentiated effector memory CD45RA+ cells. The sample comprised naive CD8+ T cells from PBMCs. All receptors come from a man aged 18 to 29 in good health. Some clones in this sample may be carry-over from other donors' samples.

As concerns this clone: Other nucleotide sequences from this sample produce the same CDR3. The rearrangement joins TRBV28 to TRBJ2-1, with no clear D. With 4 bases removed from V and 3 bases from J, the gap between germline ends came to 4 bases. This CDR3 is built from 12 residues. The germline V gene encodes CDR1 MDHEN and CDR2 SYDVKM. DNA of the CDR3: TGTGCCAGCAGTTCCTTCTACAATGAGCAGTTCTTC. Protein product: CASSSFYNEQFF.

The genes are TRBV6-6 and TRBJ1-1; D gene unclear. Germline CDR1 reads MNHNY; CDR2 reads SVGAGI (reference sequence). The V gene lost 5 bases and the J gene lost 2 bases, with 6 bases spanning the gap. The CDR3 sequence is 12 residues long. In DNA, the CDR3 is TGTGCCAGCAGTCCATCCAACACTGAAGCTTTCTTT. This translates into CASSPSNTEAFF.

The chain combines TRBV10-3 with TRBJ2-2; 16 bases align to TRBD2. Per germline, CDR1 ENHRY and CDR2 SYGVKD. The CDR3 spans 18 residues. V shed 3 bases, J shed 6 bases, and the junction held 7 bases outside the gene matches. The CDR3 bases are TGTGCCATCAGTGAAGGGACTAGCGGGAGGGCCTCCCCCGGGGAGCTGTTTTTT. It codes for CAISEGTSGRASPGELFF.

This chain joins TRBV28 and TRBJ2-1, with D possibly TRBD1 on 5 matching bases. Germline CDR1 reads MDHEN; CDR2 reads SYDVKM. The CDR3 spans 12 residues. The ends were cut back, 7 bases at V and 7 bases at J, with 11 bases in the middle. DNA of the CDR3: TGTGCCAGCACTACAGGCGGTAATGAGCAGTTCTTC. It yields the protein CASTTGGNEQFF. Full variable domain (remainder filled in from reference TRBV28 and TRBJ2-1): DVKVTQSSRYLVKRTGEKVFLECVQDMDHENMFWYRQDPGLGLRLIYFSYDVKMKEKGDIPEGYSVSREKKERFSLILESASTNQTSMYLCASTTGGNEQFFGPGTRLTVL.

The chain couples TRBV27 to TRBJ2-5; D tentatively fits TRBD1 or TRBD2 (5 bases each). V shed 6 bases and J shed 1 base, with 12 bases lying between them. CDR1 and CDR2 (germline): MNHEY, SMNVEV (reference sequence). There are 14 residues in the CDR3. Here the CDR3 reads CASSKGPVQETQYF. CDR3 DNA: TGTGCCAGCAGCAAGGGACCGGTCCAAGAGACCCAGTACTTC.

V gene TRBV2 combines with J gene TRBJ2-1; 7 bases are shared with TRBD1. CDR1 and CDR2 (germline): SNHLY, FYNNEI. The CDR3 loop spans 15 amino acids. J gave up 1 base and V 6 bases, and 6 bases lay outside the gene matches. The CDR3 DNA is TGTGCCAGCAGGACTCCGGGACAGTCCTACAATGAGCAGTTCTTC. It encodes CASRTPGQSYNEQFF.

The V and J genes are TRBV5-4 and TRBJ1-2; no clear D. Trimming removed 0 bases at V and 7 bases at J, with 10 bases between. The CDR3 sequence is 13 residues long. Germline loops: CDR1 SGHNT, CDR2 YYREEE (reference sequence). CDR3 DNA sequence: TGTGCCAGCAGCTTGGACCCCAGTCGTGGCTACACCTTC. It yields the protein CASSLDPSRGYTF.

The V gene is TRBV27, the J gene TRBJ1-1, with D uncertain. The CDR3 covers 16 residues. Germline values: CDR1 MNHEY, CDR2 SMNVEV (reference sequence). The V gene lost 5 bases and the J gene lost 2 bases, with 18 bases spanning the gap. In DNA form, the CDR3 reads TGTGCCAGCAGTCACGGACGGGTTGCTATAAACACTGAAGCTTTCTTT. It is translated as CASSHGRVAINTEAFF.

The chain combines TRBV7-9 with TRBJ2-2; maybe TRBD2 (5 bases). From germline, CDR1 is SEHNR and CDR2 FQNEAQ (reference sequence). Trimming pared 5 bases from V and 3 bases from J, leaving 10 bases between. This CDR3 comprises 14 residues. CDR3: CASSPLGDTGELFF. CDR3 nucleotides: TGTGCCAGCAGCCCCCTCGGGGACACCGGGGAGCTGTTTTTT.

This clone appeared once. V usage is TRBV2 and J usage is TRBJ2-1; tentatively, D is TRBD2 (6 bases). The V and J ends lost 5 bases and 1 base respectively, with 9 bases between them. This CDR3 region has 14 residues. The germline V gene encodes CDR1 SNHLY and CDR2 FYNNEI. CDR3 in DNA: TGTGCCAGCAGTTCCGGACTATCCTACAATGAGCAGTTCTTC. Residues: CASSSGLSYNEQFF.

The J gene is TRBJ1-3, the V gene TRBV25-1; 7 nucleotides align to TRBD1. The ends lost 4 bases at V and 7 bases at J; junction bases unmatched: 1. Germline V gives CDR1 MGHDK, CDR2 SYGVNS. The CDR3 spans 12 residues. CDR3 coding DNA: TGTGCCAGCAGTGTACAGGGGAACACCATATATTTT. Translating gives CASSVQGNTIYF.

The rearrangement uses TRBV7-9 and TRBJ2-7; D is possibly TRBD1 (6 bases). Trimming pared 4 bases from V and 5 bases from J, leaving 15 bases between. Germline CDR1 and CDR2: SEHNR and FQNEAQ (reference sequence). This CDR3 contains 14 residues. CDR3 sequence (DNA): TGTGCCAGCAGCTCAGGGGCCCTGCGGGACGAGCAGTACTTC. Its protein product is CASSSGALRDEQYF. The entire variable domain, with the rest obtained from reference TRBV7-9 and TRBJ2-7, is as follows: DTGVSQNPRHKITKRGQNVTFRCDPISEHNRLYWYRQTLGQGPEFLTYFQNEAQLEKSRLLSDRFSAERPKGSFSTLEIQRTEQGDSAMYLCASSSGALRDEQYFGPGTRLTVT.

The chain employs TRBV15 and TRBJ2-1, with D possibly matching TRBD2 (5 bases). The length of the CDR3 is 16 residues. The germline V and J ends were trimmed by 3 bases and 5 bases, with 17 bases remaining between them. Germline assignment: CDR1 LNHNV and CDR2 YYDKDF (reference sequence). The DNA of the CDR3 is TGTGCCACCAGCAGTGATCATTTGACTAACAACAATGAGCAGTTCTTC. This encodes CATSSDHLTNNNEQFF.

The chain carries TRBV19 and TRBJ2-2, with a possible D match to TRBD1 (6 bases). The CDR3 sequence is 17 residues long. V dropped 2 bases and J dropped 4 bases, with 17 bases sitting between them. Per the germline V gene, CDR1 is LNHDA and CDR2 is SQIVND (reference sequence). The CDR3 coding sequence is TGTGCCAGTAGTATAATGCCAGTCAGGGACATCACCGGGGAGCTGTTTTTT. Translated: CASSIMPVRDITGELFF.

The genes are TRBV11-2 and TRBJ2-7; D unclear. Germline CDR1 reads SGHAT; CDR2 reads FQNNGV. Trimming stripped 2 bases from V and 4 bases from J, with 12 bases between. The CDR3 is 14 amino acids. CDR3 sequence reads: CASSLTALGYEQYF. For the CDR3, the DNA is TGTGCCAGCAGCTTAACCGCCCTAGGGTACGAGCAGTACTTC.

This chain connects TRBV11-2 to TRBJ1-1; a possible D gene is TRBD1 (5 bases). Deletions cut 4 bases from V and 1 base from J, with 16 bases between. Germline assignment: CDR1 SGHAT and CDR2 FQNNGV. The CDR3 covers 16 residues. The CDR3 DNA reads TGTGCCAGCAGCTCCACCGGTATCACAGGGAACACTGAAGCTTTCTTT. It translates to CASSSTGITGNTEAFF. The full variable domain, rest sourced from reference TRBV11-2 and TRBJ1-1, is EAGVAQSPRYKIIEKRQSVAFWCNPISGHATLYWYQQILGQGPKLLIQFQNNGVVDDSQLPKDRFSAERLKGVDSTLKIQPAKLEDSAVYLCASSSTGITGNTEAFFGQGTRLTVV.

The J gene is TRBJ2-2, the V gene TRBV11-3, with 10 bases lining up with TRBD2. Losses at the gene ends were 4 bases for V and 2 bases for J; bases not matched to a gene: 4. Germline assignment: CDR1 SGHNT and CDR2 YENEEA. This CDR3 region has 16 residues. The CDR3 protein is CASSSWTSGNTGELFF. CDR3 DNA: TGTGCCAGCAGCTCCTGGACTAGCGGAAACACCGGGGAGCTGTTTTTT.

This chain links TRBV5-8 with TRBJ2-1; TRBD2 aligns across 12 bases. The ends lost 5 bases at V and 4 bases at J; junction bases unmatched: 4. Germline V gene lookup returns CDR1 SGHTS and CDR2 YDEGEE. The CDR3 covers 15 residues. DNA of the CDR3: TGTGCCAGCAGACAGACTAGCGGGGGATACAATGAGCAGTTCTTC. It yields the protein CASRQTSGGYNEQFF.

The chain carries TRBV6-1 and TRBJ2-4, with D unclear. This CDR3 comprises 13 residues. Germline V lookup: CDR1 MNHNS, CDR2 SASEGT. Trimming stripped 1 base from V and 9 bases from J, with 10 bases between. CDR3 sequence (DNA): TGTGCCAGCAGTGAAGACTCTTGGGGCATTCAGTACTTC. This codes for CASSEDSWGIQYF.

J is TRBJ2-1 and V is TRBV19; the match to TRBD2 covers 15 bases. Germline V lookup: CDR1 LNHDA, CDR2 SQIVND (reference sequence). V was pared by 5 bases and J by 6 bases, with 2 bases of the junction left unmatched. CDR3 length: 15 amino acids. The CDR3 sequence is CASSLGLAGGNEQFF. The CDR3 region has the DNA TGTGCCAGTAGTTTGGGACTAGCGGGAGGCAATGAGCAGTTCTTC. The variable domain in full, with the rest retrieved from reference TRBV19 and TRBJ2-1, is DGGITQSPKYLFRKEGQNVTLSCEQNLNHDAMYWYRQDPGQGLRLIYYSQIVNDFQKGDIAEGYSVSREKKESFPLTVTSAQKNPTAFYLCASSLGLAGGNEQFFGPGTRLTVL.